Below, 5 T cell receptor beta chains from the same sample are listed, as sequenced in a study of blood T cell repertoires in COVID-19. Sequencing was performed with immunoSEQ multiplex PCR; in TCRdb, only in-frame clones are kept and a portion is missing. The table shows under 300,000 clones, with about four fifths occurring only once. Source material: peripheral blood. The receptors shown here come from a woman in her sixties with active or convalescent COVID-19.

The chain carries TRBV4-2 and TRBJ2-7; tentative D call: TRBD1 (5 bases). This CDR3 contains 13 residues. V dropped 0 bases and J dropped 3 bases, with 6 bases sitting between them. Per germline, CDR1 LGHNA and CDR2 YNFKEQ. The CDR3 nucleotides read TGTGCCAGCAGCCAAGATAGGGGCTACGAGCAGTACTTC. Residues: CASSQDRGYEQYF.

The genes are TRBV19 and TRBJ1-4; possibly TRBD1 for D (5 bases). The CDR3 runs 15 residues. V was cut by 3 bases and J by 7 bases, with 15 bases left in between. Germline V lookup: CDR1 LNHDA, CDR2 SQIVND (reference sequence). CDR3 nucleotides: TGTGCCAGTAGTATGTCTCCCAGGGTCGGTGAAAAACTGTTTTTT. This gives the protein CASSMSPRVGEKLFF. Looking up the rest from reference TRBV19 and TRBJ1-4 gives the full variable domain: DGGITQSPKYLFRKEGQNVTLSCEQNLNHDAMYWYRQDPGQGLRLIYYSQIVNDFQKGDIAEGYSVSREKKESFPLTVTSAQKNPTAFYLCASSMSPRVGEKLFFGSGTQLSVL.

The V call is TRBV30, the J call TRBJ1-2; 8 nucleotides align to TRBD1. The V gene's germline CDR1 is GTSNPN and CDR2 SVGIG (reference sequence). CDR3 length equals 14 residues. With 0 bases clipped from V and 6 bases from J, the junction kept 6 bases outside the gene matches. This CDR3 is CAWSVVTGENGYTF. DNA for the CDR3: TGTGCCTGGAGTGTAGTGACAGGGGAAAATGGCTACACCTTC.

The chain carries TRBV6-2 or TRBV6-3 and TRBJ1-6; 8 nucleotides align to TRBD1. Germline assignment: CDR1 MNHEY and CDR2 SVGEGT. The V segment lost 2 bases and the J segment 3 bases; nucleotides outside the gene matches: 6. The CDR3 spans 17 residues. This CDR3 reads CASSYPTGAVYNSPLHF. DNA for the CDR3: TGTGCCAGCAGTTACCCGACAGGGGCCGTCTATAATTCACCCCTCCACTTT.

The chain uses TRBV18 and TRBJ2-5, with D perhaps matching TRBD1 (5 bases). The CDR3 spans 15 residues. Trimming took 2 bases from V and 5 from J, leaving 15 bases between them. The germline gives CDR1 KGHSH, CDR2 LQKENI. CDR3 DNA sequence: TGTGCCAGCTCACCATCACAGGTTCGTGGGGAGACCCAGTACTTC. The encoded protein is CASSPSQVRGETQYF. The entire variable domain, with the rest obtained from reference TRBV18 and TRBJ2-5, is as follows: NAGVMQNPRHLVRRRGQEARLRCSPMKGHSHVYWYRQLPEEGLKFMVYLQKENIIDESGMPKERFSAEFPKEGPSILRIQQVVRGDSAAYFCASSPSQVRGETQYFGPGTRLLVL.